Shown below are 9 T cell receptor beta chains from a single sample sequenced in a study of blood T cell repertoires in COVID-19. The protocol was immunoSEQ multiplex PCR, while the TCRdb copy is restricted to in-frame clones and leaves out a portion. The sample has hundreds of thousands of clones; over 75% are singletons. The sample consisted of peripheral blood. The receptors stem from a human donor in a cohort sampled during active COVID-19.

The chain uses TRBV19 and TRBJ2-1; TRBD1 might be the D (6 bases). Germline V gene lookup returns CDR1 LNHDA and CDR2 SQIVND (reference sequence). The V end lost 0 bases, the J end lost 5 bases, and 11 bases lay between the germline ends. The CDR3 has 15 amino acids. The CDR3 DNA reads TGTGCCAGTAGTATAGAATGGGACACCCACAATGAGCAGTTCTTC. It encodes CASSIEWDTHNEQFF.

V is TRBV27 and J is TRBJ1-1; 8 bases match TRBD1. V lost 5 bases and J lost 5; bases outside the gene matches: 10. The length of the CDR3 is 15 residues. Germline V gene data show CDR1 as MNHEY and CDR2 as SMNVEV (reference sequence). The CDR3 loop reads CASSARQGPRTEAFF. CDR3 sequence (DNA): TGTGCCAGCAGTGCAAGACAGGGGCCCAGGACTGAAGCTTTCTTT.

J is TRBJ2-5 and V is TRBV5-1; 10 bases fit TRBD2. With 0 bases clipped from V and 4 bases from J, the junction kept 0 bases outside the gene matches. The CDR3 covers 14 residues. CDR1 SGHRS and CDR2 YFSETQ come from the germline V gene. The CDR3, as DNA: TGCGCCAGCAGCTTGGGGACTAGCGGAGAGACCCAGTACTTC. This translates into CASSLGTSGETQYF.

The chain links TRBV7-2 to TRBJ1-2; TRBD1 matches at 8 bases. Germline loops: CDR1 SGHTA, CDR2 FQGNSA. This CDR3 has 15 residues. With 3 bases clipped from V and 4 bases from J, the junction kept 7 bases outside the gene matches. The CDR3 nucleotides read TGTGCCAGCAGCTTCTACCAGGGGGCCGTCTATGGCTACACCTTC. This translates into CASSFYQGAVYGYTF.

This clone was detected only once. The chain recombines TRBV19 with TRBJ2-2, with TRBD1 matching 9 bases. Germline V gene sequence: CDR1 LNHDA, CDR2 SQIVND (reference sequence). CDR3 size: 16 residues. V gave up 6 bases and J gave up 5 bases; unmatched junction bases: 10. CDR3 nucleotide sequence: TGTGCCAGTAGGAAACGGGGACAGGGCCTTACCGGGGAGCTGTTTTTT. Translation: CASRKRGQGLTGELFF.

The chain recombines TRBV10-1 with TRBJ2-3; 11 bases fit TRBD1. The CDR3 sequence is 20 residues long. V lost 6 bases to trimming and J lost 5 bases; unmatched junction nucleotides: 22. Per germline, CDR1 WNHNN and CDR2 SYGVQD (reference sequence). CDR3 region: CASRSVPSDGQGAVGDTQYF. Here the CDR3 DNA reads TGCGCCAGCAGATCCGTGCCCTCCGACGGACAGGGGGCGGTGGGAGATACGCAGTATTTT.

The chain joins TRBV11-2 to TRBJ1-1, with D uncertain. The V gene lost 3 bases and the J gene lost 1 base, with 12 bases spanning the gap. The CDR3 sequence is 15 residues long. The germline V gene encodes CDR1 SGHAT and CDR2 FQNNGV. CDR3 in DNA: TGTGCCAGCAGCTTTCTAATGAGACAGAACACTGAAGCTTTCTTT. Its protein product is CASSFLMRQNTEAFF.

V is TRBV7-2 and J is TRBJ2-7, with D tentatively TRBD2 (6 bases). Germline CDR1 is SGHTA and CDR2 is FQGNSA. Trimming left V 1 base short and J 7 bases short, with 14 bases between. The CDR3 has 14 amino acids. CDR3 nucleotide sequence: TGTGCCAGCAGCTTAGAGGGCAGGGCGGGGGAGCAGTACTTC. As protein: CASSLEGRAGEQYF.

This chain connects TRBV5-5 to TRBJ2-2; TRBD2 matches 7 bases. Germline V gene lookup returns CDR1 SGHKS and CDR2 YYEKEE (reference sequence). The CDR3 covers 15 residues. V shed 7 bases, J shed 7 bases, and the junction held 13 bases outside the gene matches. CDR3 amino acids: CASPGNGGGSGELFF. In nucleotides, the CDR3 is TGTGCCAGCCCGGGGAACGGGGGAGGGAGCGGGGAGCTGTTTTTT.